This T cell receptor (beta chain) was sequenced for a study of blood T cell repertoires in COVID-19. Germline V gives CDR1 SGHTA, CDR2 FQGNSA. The CDR3 covers 15 residues. Trimming left V 4 bases short and J 0 bases short, with 9 bases between. Profiling relied on immunoSEQ multiplex PCR, and the TCRdb table lists in-frame clones only, not all of them. The sample yields 200,000 to 250,000 clones, around nine tenths seen once. The specimen sequenced was PBMCs or T cells enriched from blood (not recorded which). This chain uses TRBV7-2 with TRBJ2-2; D is unclear. This clonotype was obtained from a woman aged 30 to 39 who had been exposed to COVID-19. Here the CDR3 DNA reads TGTGCCAGCAGCTCCCAGCTAGCGAACACCGGGGAGCTGTTTTTT. This gives the protein CASSSQLANTGELFF.